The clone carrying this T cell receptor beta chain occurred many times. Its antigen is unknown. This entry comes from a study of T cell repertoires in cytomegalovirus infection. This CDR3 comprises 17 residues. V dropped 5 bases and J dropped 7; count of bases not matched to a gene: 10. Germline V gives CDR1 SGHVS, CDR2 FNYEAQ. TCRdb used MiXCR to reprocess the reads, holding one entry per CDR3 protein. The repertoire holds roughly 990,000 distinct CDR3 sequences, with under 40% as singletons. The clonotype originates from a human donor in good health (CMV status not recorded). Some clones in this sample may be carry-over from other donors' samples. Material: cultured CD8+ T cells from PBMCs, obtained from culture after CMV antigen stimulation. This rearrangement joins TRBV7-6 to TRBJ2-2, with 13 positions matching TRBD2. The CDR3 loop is CASSLRTSGGFSGELFF. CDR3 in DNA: TGTGCCAGCAGCCTCAGGACTAGCGGGGGTTTTAGCGGGGAGCTGTTTTTT.